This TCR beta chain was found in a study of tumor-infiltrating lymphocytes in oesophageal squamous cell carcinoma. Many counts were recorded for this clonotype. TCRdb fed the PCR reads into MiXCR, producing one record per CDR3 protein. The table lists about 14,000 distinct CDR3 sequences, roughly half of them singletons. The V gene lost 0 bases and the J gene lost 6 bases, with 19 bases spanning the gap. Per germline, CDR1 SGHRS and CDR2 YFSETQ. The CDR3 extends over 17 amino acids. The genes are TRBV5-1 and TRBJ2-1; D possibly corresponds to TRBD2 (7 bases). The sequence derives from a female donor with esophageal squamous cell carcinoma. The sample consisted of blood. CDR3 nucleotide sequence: TGCGCCAGCAGCTTGGTCACGAGGGGGGGCAAGCTCAATGAGCAGTTCTTC. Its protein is CASSLVTRGGKLNEQFF.